These 20 T cell receptor beta chains share one sample of origin, sequenced in a study of T cells after yellow fever vaccination. TCRdb reprocessed the 5' RACE reads via MiXCR and lists one record per CDR3 protein. The sample carries 500,000 to 650,000 distinct CDR3 sequences, roughly 12% recorded once. The sequencing here drew on PBMCs, taken on the day of the yellow fever booster vaccination. These receptor sequences come from a man younger than 40 who received the YFV17D yellow fever vaccine.

This clonotype was seen only a few times. J is TRBJ1-1 and V is TRBV6-6; D possibly corresponds to TRBD1 (5 bases). Per germline, CDR1 MNHNY and CDR2 SVGAGI (reference sequence). Trimming removed 10 bases from V and 4 bases from J, with 13 bases in between. The CDR3 length is 12 residues. The CDR3 here is CATQTGGTEAFF. CDR3 bases: TGTGCCACTCAAACCGGGGGCACTGAAGCTTTCTTT.

J is TRBJ2-5 and V is TRBV7-3; the D gene is possibly TRBD2 (6 bases). The CDR3 is 15 residues long. Between the trimmed V and J ends, which lost 6 bases and 5 bases, there was a span of 19 bases. Looked up from germline, CDR1 is SGHTA and CDR2 is FQGTGA. For the CDR3, the DNA is TGTGCCAGCAGTCTTTCCGGGAGTGGTGGGGAGACCCAGTACTTC. As protein: CASSLSGSGGETQYF. The complete variable domain, with remaining parts taken from reference TRBV7-3 and TRBJ2-5, reads GAGVSQTPSNKVTEKGKYVELRCDPISGHTALYWYRQSLGQGPEFLIYFQGTGAADDSGLPNDRFFAVRPEGSVSTLKIQRTERGDSAVYLCASSLSGSGGETQYFGPGTRLLVL.

The DNA for the CDR3 is TGCAGTGCTAGGGGAGAATCCTACGAGCAGTACTTC. Its translation is CSARGESYEQYF. This chain joins TRBV20-1 and TRBJ2-7; D perhaps matches TRBD2 (5 bases). This CDR3 comprises 12 residues. Germline CDR1 reads DFQATT; CDR2 reads SNEGSKA (reference sequence). V lost 3 bases, J lost 1 base, and 7 bases lay in between.

The rearrangement uses TRBV4-3 and TRBJ2-7; possibly TRBD2 for D (5 bases). The CDR3 contains 14 residues. The germline V and J ends were trimmed by 4 bases and 0 bases, with 10 bases remaining between them. Germline CDR1 LGHNA, CDR2 YSLEER. CDR3 coding DNA: TGCGCCAGCAGCCCTGAGGGCAACTCCTACGAGCAGTACTTC. Translated, it gives CASSPEGNSYEQYF.

The chain uses TRBV4-2 and TRBJ2-3; D could derive from TRBD1 or TRBD2 (7 bases each). CDR3 size: 17 residues. The germline V gene has CDR1 LGHNA and CDR2 YNFKEQ. Trimming cost V 1 base and J 4 bases, with 18 bases left between them. The CDR3 here is CASSQGYERDSSDTQYF. CDR3 nucleotides: TGTGCCAGCAGCCAAGGGTACGAGCGGGACAGTTCAGATACGCAGTATTTT.

The chain has TRBV7-9 and TRBJ2-2, with TRBD2 matching 8 bases. The V segment lost 4 bases and the J segment 4 bases; nucleotides outside the gene matches: 5. Germline V gene data show CDR1 as SEHNR and CDR2 as FQNEAQ (reference sequence). This CDR3 contains 15 residues. CDR3 residues: CASSWPTSATGELFF. The CDR3 coding sequence is TGTGCCAGCAGCTGGCCGACTAGCGCCACCGGGGAGCTGTTTTTT.

The chain has TRBV7-2 and TRBJ2-7; TRBD2 aligns across 12 bases. The CDR3 is 15 residues long. Looked up from germline, CDR1 is SGHTA and CDR2 is FQGNSA. V gave up 4 bases and J gave up 9 bases; unmatched junction bases: 10. The DNA of the CDR3 is TGTGCCAGCAGCTCAGCTAGCGGGGGGGCATCGGGGCAGTACTTC. Protein: CASSSASGGASGQYF.

To note about this clonotype: The DNA is left out, because the CDR3 cannot be placed on it with certainty; the CDR3 is given as TCRdb lists it. This rearrangement joins TRBV6-2 or TRBV6-3 to TRBJ2-1; TRBD1 is the table's D call and was not checked against the DNA. The CDR3 contains 15 residues when both ends are counted. Germline V CDR1 and CDR2: MNHEY, SVGEGT. This chain's CDR3 is CASSWGQGARVPLVF.

The table lists this clonotype with a few counts. The genes are TRBV7-9 and TRBJ2-1; TRBD2 might be the D (6 bases). The CDR3 consists of 13 residues. Germline CDR1 and CDR2: SEHNR and FQNEAQ (reference sequence). V was pared by 7 bases and J by 6 bases, with 13 bases between. CDR3 DNA sequence: TGTGCCAGCATGCAGCTGGGAGGCAATGAGCAGTTCTTC. This codes for CASMQLGGNEQFF. Full variable domain (rest looked up from reference TRBV7-9 and TRBJ2-1): DTGVSQNPRHKITKRGQNVTFRCDPISEHNRLYWYRQTLGQGPEFLTYFQNEAQLEKSRLLSDRFSAERPKGSFSTLEIQRTEQGDSAMYLCASMQLGGNEQFFGPGTRLTVL.

This clonotype was counted a few times. The V and J genes are TRBV5-1 and TRBJ2-7, with 9 bases fitting TRBD2. Germline CDR1 and CDR2: SGHRS and YFSETQ. The CDR3 has 15 residues. Trimming removed 0 bases from V and 5 bases from J; junction bases left unmatched: 6. As DNA, the CDR3 is TGCGCCAGCAGCTTGGAAGCGGGGGGCTGGAACGAGCAGTACTTC. Protein sequence: CASSLEAGGWNEQYF.

This clonotype was seen more than once but under ten times. The chain employs TRBV5-1 and TRBJ2-7; 10 bases agree with TRBD1. V shed 1 base and J 3 bases; nucleotides not matched to a gene: 10. CDR3 size: 17 residues. Germline V gene data show CDR1 as SGHRS and CDR2 as YFSETQ. The CDR3 sequence is CASSLFASGTGVYEQYF. The CDR3 DNA sequence: TGCGCCAGCAGCTTGTTTGCGTCCGGGACAGGGGTCTACGAGCAGTACTTC.

The V and J genes are TRBV5-1 and TRBJ2-1; 8 bases line up with TRBD1. This CDR3 contains 16 residues. From germline, CDR1 is SGHRS and CDR2 YFSETQ. The junction had 14 bases not matched to a gene; V was cut back by 4 bases and J by 8 bases. In nucleotides, the CDR3 is TGCGCCAGCAGCGGGACAGGCCAACTCGCGAGGGATGAGCAGTTCTTC. Translation gives CASSGTGQLARDEQFF.

This clonotype was detected a few times. The chain couples TRBV20-1 to TRBJ2-7; D gene unclear. This CDR3 comprises 13 residues. V shed 2 bases and J shed 5 bases, with 13 bases lying between them. Germline CDR1 reads DFQATT; CDR2 reads SNEGSKA (reference sequence). For the CDR3, the DNA is TGCAGTGCTAGATTGAAGAGTTGGGACGAGCAGTACTTC. Protein product: CSARLKSWDEQYF.

This clonotype was detected a few times. The rearrangement uses TRBV7-2 and TRBJ2-1, with unresolved D. The length of the CDR3 is 13 residues. Trimming shortened V by 4 bases and J by 5 bases, and 9 bases separated the two germline ends. Germline V CDR1 and CDR2: SGHTA, FQGNSA. CDR3 sequence: CASSSHKDNEQFF. CDR3 nucleotide sequence: TGTGCCAGCAGCTCACACAAAGACAATGAGCAGTTCTTC.

Written as DNA, the CDR3 is TGTGCCACCAGTGACCCCGGGACAGACTACAATGAGCAGTTCTTC. Translated, it gives CATSDPGTDYNEQFF. The chain links TRBV24-1 to TRBJ2-1, with 7 bases that match TRBD1. The CDR3 has 15 amino acids. After removal of 4 bases from V and 3 bases from J, the junction contained 5 bases not matched to a gene. Germline-derived CDR1 and CDR2 are KGHDR and SFDVKD.

This clonotype turned up a few times. The chain couples TRBV6-6 to TRBJ2-3, with 7 bases lining up with TRBD2. Germline V gene sequence: CDR1 MNHNY, CDR2 SVGAGI (reference sequence). The CDR3 loop spans 13 amino acids. Trimming took 9 bases from V and 0 from J; bases not matched to a gene: 3. CDR3 in amino acids: CASTSVSTDTQYF. The CDR3 region has the DNA TGTGCCAGTACTAGCGTTAGCACAGATACGCAGTATTTT.

This clonotype was found a few times. The rearrangement joins TRBV21-1 to TRBJ2-1; the table gives TRBD1 as D, unverified against the DNA. TRBV21-1 is flagged as a pseudogene. CDR3 length equals 16 residues. The CDR3 region has the DNA TGTGCCAGCAGCAAAGGGGGCAGTTCGTCCCGGGTTGGGCAGTTCTTC. Translating it yields CASSKGGSSSRVGQFF.

V and J are TRBV29-1 and TRBJ2-7, with 12 bases lining up with TRBD2. This CDR3 has 13 amino acids. Trimming removed 7 bases from V and 6 bases from J; junction bases left unmatched: 7. Germline-derived CDR1 and CDR2 are SQVTM and ANQGSEA. Here the CDR3 reads CSGLAGGRSEQYF. The CDR3 DNA follows: TGCAGCGGTCTAGCGGGAGGGCGATCCGAGCAGTACTTC.

The V call is TRBV20-1, the J call TRBJ1-4; 8 nucleotides agree with TRBD1. Germline V lookup: CDR1 DFQATT, CDR2 SNEGSKA (reference sequence). Trimming at V came to 4 bases and at J to 2 bases, leaving 12 bases not matched to a gene. This CDR3 is 17 amino acids long. CDR3 sequence reads: CSAKGQDKGGTNEKLFF. For the CDR3, the DNA is TGCAGTGCTAAGGGACAGGATAAAGGGGGGACTAATGAAAAACTGTTTTTT.

The V and J genes are TRBV5-1 and TRBJ1-4; 7 bases line up with TRBD1. Per the germline V gene, CDR1 is SGHRS and CDR2 is YFSETQ. The V and J ends lost 0 bases and 10 bases, in that order; junction bases with no gene match: 3. The CDR3 is 13 amino acids. This chain's CDR3 is CASSLGGQRKLFF. CDR3 coding DNA: TGCGCCAGCAGCTTGGGGGGACAGAGAAAACTGTTTTTT.